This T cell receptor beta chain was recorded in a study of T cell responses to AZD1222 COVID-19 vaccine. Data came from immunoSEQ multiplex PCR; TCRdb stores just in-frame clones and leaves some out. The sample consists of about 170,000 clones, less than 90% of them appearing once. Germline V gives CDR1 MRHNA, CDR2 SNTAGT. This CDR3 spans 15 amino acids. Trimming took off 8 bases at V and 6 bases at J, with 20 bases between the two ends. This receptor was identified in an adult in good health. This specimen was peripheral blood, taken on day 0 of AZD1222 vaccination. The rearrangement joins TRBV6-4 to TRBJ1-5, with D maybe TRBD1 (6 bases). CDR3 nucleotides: TGTGCCAGCCGTCCGGAGGGGGGAGGCGGTCAGCCCCAGCATTTT. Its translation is CASRPEGGGGQPQHF.